What follows describes a single T cell receptor (beta chain). This sample is part of a study of blood T cell repertoires in COVID-19. Two consecutive negative NP/OP PCR tests, clearance, or resolved symptoms defined Cohort 3 recovery. Libraries were prepared by immunoSEQ multiplex PCR; TCRdb keeps only in-frame clonotypes and omits some of them. The sample consists of 310,000 or so clones, about nine tenths of them appearing once. The receptor was derived from a woman aged 18-30 years who had recovered from COVID-19. The material sequenced was PBMCs or T cells enriched from blood (not recorded which).

The CDR3 protein is CASSYRPEGSPLHF. The CDR3 DNA is TGTGCCAGCAGTTATCGCCCTGAGGGTTCACCCCTCCACTTT. V usage is TRBV6-5 and J usage is TRBJ1-6; no definite D call. V gave up 3 bases and J gave up 9 bases, with 12 bases separating them. Germline lookup yields CDR1 MNHEY and CDR2 SVGAGI. The CDR3 has 14 residues.